One T cell receptor (beta chain) is described in this entry. Its antigen is still unknown. The sample belongs to a study of CXCR3-negative and CXCR3-positive naive CD8 T cells. Study results and caveats: Naive cells positive for CXCR3 carried more hydrophobic TRB CDR3s than CXCR3-negative ones.

The study made its TRB cDNA libraries by 5' RACE, adding UMI labels. TCRdb reanalyzed the 5' RACE reads, giving one entry per CDR3 protein sequence and no DNA. This sample contains tens of thousands of distinct CDR3 sequences. The CDR3 consists of 13 residues. CDR1 and CDR2 from the germline V gene are MNHNY and SVGAGI (reference sequence). This receptor was identified in a human donor in good health. Some clones in this sample may be carry-over from other donors' samples. The V gene is TRBV6-6, the J gene TRBJ2-1; TCRdb lists TRBD1, though no DNA is available to test this call. Sequenced sample: naive CXCR3+ CD8+ T cells from blood. Subset meaning: CD45RO-CCR7+CD27+CD95- naive CD8+ T cells expressing CXCR3 (TNR3+). CDR3 amino acids: CASSFTGGNEQFF.